This T cell receptor (beta chain) was documented in a study of blood T cell repertoires in COVID-19. Germline V gives CDR1 SEHNR, CDR2 FQNEAQ (reference sequence). V was trimmed by 4 bases and J by 4 bases, leaving 11 bases between them. The CDR3 is 15 amino acids. Some clones are missing from TCRdb's copy, which holds only in-frame ones; the method was immunoSEQ multiplex PCR. The repertoire holds about 350,000 clones, with roughly 89% as singletons. The sequencing sample was made of peripheral blood. The V call is TRBV7-9, the J call TRBJ2-6; a weak D match, TRBD1 (6 bases). This TCR was recovered from a woman aged 55-70 years with COVID-19, enrolled during active disease. The CDR3 sequence is CASSWQGLGANVLTF. The CDR3 DNA sequence: TGTGCCAGCAGCTGGCAGGGGCTCGGGGCCAACGTCCTGACTTTC.